The rows below give T cell receptor beta chains drawn from one sample of a study of shared clonotypes between healthy human individuals. Sequenced by immunoSEQ multiplex PCR; TCRdb stores in-frame clones only, minus some. The sample records millions of clones, about 95% being singletons. Input material: naive CD8+ T cells sorted from blood. Receptors were obtained from a man aged 18 to 29 in good health. The CDR3 runs from the conserved cysteine through the conserved F or W. The D gene is left open where the match is weak. Clone size is given for some rows only: seen once, a few or many times, or a class if the clone is expanded.

TRBV5-6,.,TRBJ2-7,.,TGTGCCAGCAGCTTCACAGCCTACGAGCAGTACTTC,CASSFTAYEQYF
TRBV5-1,.,TRBJ2-7,.,TGCGCCAGCAGCTTGGGGGTCGGGGGAGCCTTCTACGAGCAGTACTTC,CASSLGVGGAFYEQYF
TRBV7-2,TRBD2,TRBJ2-7,.,TGTGCCAGCAGCTTAGATATTAGGACTAGCTATTCGGACGAGCAGTACTTC,CASSLDIRTSYSDEQYF
TRBV7-9,.,TRBJ2-7,.,TGTGCCAGCAGCTACGTGAGCGGTACCGAGCAGTACTTC,CASSYVSGTEQYF
TRBV15,TRBD1,TRBJ1-6,.,TGTGCCACCAGCAGGATTGACAGGGATTCACCCCTCCACTTT,CATSRIDRDSPLHF
TRBV27,.,TRBJ2-7,.,TGTGCCAGCAGTTACAAGGCCCCCTACGAGCAGTACTTC,CASSYKAPYEQYF
TRBV9,TRBD2,TRBJ2-3,.,TGTGCCAGCAGCGTGGAAGCGGGGGCCGTCACAGATACGCAGTATTTT,CASSVEAGAVTDTQYF
TRBV7-8,.,TRBJ2-3,.,TGTGCCAGCAGCTTCCTTTGGGGGCCGCGATCGGGGACAGATACGCAGTATTTT,CASSFLWGPRSGTDTQYF
TRBV7-6,.,TRBJ2-5,.,TGTGCCAGCAGCTTAACCCCCAAACCGTACCAAGAGACCCAGTACTTC,CASSLTPKPYQETQYF
TRBV7-9,TRBD1,TRBJ2-5,.,TGTGCCAGCAGCTTAGTCGACAGGGCTCAAGAGACCCAGTACTTC,CASSLVDRAQETQYF
TRBV13,TRBD1,TRBJ2-1,.,TGTGCCAGCAGCTTCTGGGACAGGGAACACAATGAGCAGTTCTTC,CASSFWDREHNEQFF
TRBV10-2,.,TRBJ1-2,.,TGCGCCAGCAGTGAAGTGGGGGCCGGCTATGGCTACACCTTC,CASSEVGAGYGYTF
TRBV4-1,TRBD2,TRBJ2-2,.,TGCGCCAGCAGCCAAGATGAGTGGGACCGACTAGCGGGAAGCACCGGGGAGCTGTTTTTT,CASSQDEWDRLAGSTGELFF
TRBV30,.,TRBJ1-5,.,TGTGCCAGCCTTCCTACCGCTCGGACGGGGCTATATCAGCCCCAGCATTTT,CASLPTARTGLYQPQHF
TRBV4-1,.,TRBJ2-5,once,TGCGCCAGCAGCCAAGAGTACGAGACCTACCAAGAGACCCAGTACTTC,CASSQEYETYQETQYF
TRBV7-7,TRBD1,TRBJ2-3,.,TGTGCTAGCAGCTGGGGACAGGCTAGCACAGATACGCAGTATTTT,CASSWGQASTDTQYF
TRBV11-3,.,TRBJ2-5,.,TGTGCCAGCAGCTTTGGGACGGCCCCCCAAGAGACCCAGTACTTC,CASSFGTAPQETQYF
TRBV6-5,.,TRBJ2-1,.,TGTGCCAGCAGTCACTCAGGAGGGGCCAATGAGCAGTTCTTC,CASSHSGGANEQFF
TRBV11-2,TRBD2,TRBJ2-7,.,TGTGCCAGCAGCCTGGGACTAGCGGGGGACGAGCAGTACTTC,CASSLGLAGDEQYF
TRBV27,.,TRBJ1-1,.,TGTGCCAGCAGTTTATTTGCCGAGGGGACAAAAAGGGCAGCTTTCTTT,CASSLFAEGTKRAAFF
TRBV27,.,TRBJ2-7,.,TGTGCCAGCAGCCTGCAACAGGGAAGCTACGAGCAGTACTTC,CASSLQQGSYEQYF
TRBV2,.,TRBJ1-1,few,TGTGCCAGCAGTGACGGGAACCCGGGAACTGAAGCTTTCTTT,CASSDGNPGTEAFF
TRBV27,.,TRBJ1-4,.,TGTGCCAGCGGCCTCCGGAGCGGTGAAAAACTGTTTTTT,CASGLRSGEKLFF
TRBV6-5,TRBD1,TRBJ1-1,.,TGTGCCAGCAGTAACCTACAGGGGAGGACTGAAGCTTTCTTT,CASSNLQGRTEAFF
TRBV19,.,TRBJ1-5,.,TGTGCCAGTAGTTCCGGGAGTAAGGAACAGCCCCAGCATTTT,CASSSGSKEQPQHF
TRBV27,.,TRBJ2-1,.,TGTGCCAGCAGTTCGCCTAGCGACCGGGCCGTTGAGCAGTTCTTC,CASSSPSDRAVEQFF
TRBV7-9,.,TRBJ2-7,.,TGTGCCAGCAGCCTCCAATGGTTGGTGGACGAGCAGTACTTC,CASSLQWLVDEQYF
TRBV4-1,.,TRBJ1-1,.,TGCGCCAGCAGCCAAGATTGGGCAGCGAACACTGAAGCTTTCTTT,CASSQDWAANTEAFF
TRBV30,TRBD1,TRBJ1-4,.,TGTGCCTGGGGGACCCCACAGGGGGTAGGGGATGAAAAACTGTTTTTT,CAWGTPQGVGDEKLFF
TRBV7-9,TRBD1,TRBJ1-5,.,TGTGCCAGCAGCTTCGGGGGAGGTTCCGACAGGGGGATAAGGCAGCCCCAGCATTTT,CASSFGGGSDRGIRQPQHF
TRBV7-8,.,TRBJ2-7,.,TGTGCCAGCAGCCCTATCGGGGGCAGCGGCTACGAGCAGTACTTC,CASSPIGGSGYEQYF
TRBV9,TRBD2,TRBJ2-5,.,TGTGCCAGCAGCCCCGGGGGGGCGGTTGAGACCCAGTACTTC,CASSPGGAVETQYF
TRBV10-3,.,TRBJ2-5,.,TGTGCCATCAGTGAAGATACTAGCCCCCGTGAGACCCAGTACTTC,CAISEDTSPRETQYF
TRBV9,.,TRBJ1-2,.,TGTGCCAGCAGCGTAGATGGGGTGGGCTACACCTTC,CASSVDGVGYTF
TRBV5-5,.,TRBJ2-7,.,TGTGCCAGCAGCTTGAGTTCAGTCCACGAGCAGTACTTC,CASSLSSVHEQYF
TRBV29-1,TRBD1,TRBJ2-3,.,TGCAGCGTTGAAGTGAGGCGACAGGGGATGGATACGCAGTATTTT,CSVEVRRQGMDTQYF
TRBV5-3,.,TRBJ2-7,.,TGTGCCAGAAGCTTGGTAACCCCCGGACTGTACTACGAGCAGTACTTC,CARSLVTPGLYYEQYF
TRBV19,.,TRBJ2-1,.,TGTGCCAGTACCCTCGCGGAGTATTCCTACAATGAGCAGTTCTTC,CASTLAEYSYNEQFF
TRBV6-5,.,TRBJ2-5,once,TGTGCCAGCAAGTGGACCGAGCAAGAGACCCAGTACTTC,CASKWTEQETQYF
TRBV28,.,TRBJ1-4,.,TGTGCCAGCAGTTTCTTGGACAGAGCAACTAATGAAAAACTGTTTTTT,CASSFLDRATNEKLFF
TRBV27,.,TRBJ2-1,.,TGTGCCAGCAGTTTATCTACTAGCCTGAATGAGCAGTTCTTC,CASSLSTSLNEQFF
TRBV2,.,TRBJ1-6,.,TGTGCCAGCAGTGAAGTTGGTTCACCCCTCCACTTT,CASSEVGSPLHF
TRBV29-1,.,TRBJ2-3,.,TGCAGCGTTCACAGGGAGAACACAGATACGCAGTATTTT,CSVHRENTDTQYF
TRBV11-2,TRBD1,TRBJ2-1,.,TGTGCCAGCAGCTTTGGGACAGGGGGATTCGCGAATGAGCAGTTCTTC,CASSFGTGGFANEQFF
TRBV5-6,.,TRBJ2-3,.,TGTGCCAGCAGCTTAGGTATGGGACCGTTTAGCACAGATACGCAGTATTTT,CASSLGMGPFSTDTQYF
TRBV5-6,TRBD1,TRBJ2-7,.,TGTGCCAGCAGCCAACTGGGACAGAACAACGAGCAGTACTTC,CASSQLGQNNEQYF
TRBV25-1,TRBD1,TRBJ2-5,.,TGTGCCAGCAGTGAATTCCTTCCGGACAGGGTACAAGAGACCCAGTACTTC,CASSEFLPDRVQETQYF
TRBV6-1,.,TRBJ2-5,.,TGTGCCAGCAGTGAGGAGGACAGGGCCTGGGTAGCGGGCTCCCGGGAGACCCAGTACTTC,CASSEEDRAWVAGSRETQYF
TRBV4-3,TRBD1,TRBJ1-5,.,TGCGCCAGCAGCCAAGATTTGAGGGGGCCGAGTCAGCCCCAGCATTTT,CASSQDLRGPSQPQHF
TRBV13,.,TRBJ1-3,.,TGTGCCAGCAGTTCACTTCTGTCCTCTGGAAACACCATATATTTT,CASSSLLSSGNTIYF
TRBV6-5,.,TRBJ2-1,.,TGTGCCAGCAGTTACTCTCCTAGATCCTACAATGAGCAGTTCTTC,CASSYSPRSYNEQFF
TRBV4-1,.,TRBJ1-4,.,TGCGCCAGCAGCCAAGAGGGGGAAGAAAAACTGTTTTTT,CASSQEGEEKLFF